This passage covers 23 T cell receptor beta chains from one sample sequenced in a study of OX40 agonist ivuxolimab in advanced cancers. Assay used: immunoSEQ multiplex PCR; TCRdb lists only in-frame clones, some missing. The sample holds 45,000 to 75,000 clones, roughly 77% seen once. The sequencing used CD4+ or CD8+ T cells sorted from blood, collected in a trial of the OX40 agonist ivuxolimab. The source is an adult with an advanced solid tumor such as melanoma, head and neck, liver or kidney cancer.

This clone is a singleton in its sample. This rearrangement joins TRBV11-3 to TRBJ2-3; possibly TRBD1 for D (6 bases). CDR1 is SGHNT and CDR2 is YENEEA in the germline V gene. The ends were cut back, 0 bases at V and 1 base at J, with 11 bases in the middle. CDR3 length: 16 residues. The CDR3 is CASSLDQGGGTDTQYF. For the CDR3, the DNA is TGTGCCAGCAGCTTAGACCAAGGGGGAGGCACAGATACGCAGTATTTT.

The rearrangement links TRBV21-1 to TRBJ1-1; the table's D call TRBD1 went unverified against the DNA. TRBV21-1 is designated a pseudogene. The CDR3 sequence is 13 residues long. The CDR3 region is CASSKKGVTEAFF. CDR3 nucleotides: TGTGCCAGCAGCAAAAAGGGGGTCACTGAAGCTTTCTTT.

The CDR3 sequence is CASTAGGWWEQYF. CDR3 DNA: TGTGCCAGCACCGCAGGGGGTTGGTGGGAGCAGTACTTC. This sequence joins TRBV11-2 and TRBJ2-7; 7 positions agree with TRBD1. This CDR3 is 13 amino acids long. Per the germline V gene, CDR1 is SGHAT and CDR2 is FQNNGV. J gave up 7 bases and V 7 bases, and 10 bases lay outside the gene matches. Full variable domain (outside the CDR3, taken from reference TRBV11-2 and TRBJ2-7): EAGVAQSPRYKIIEKRQSVAFWCNPISGHATLYWYQQILGQGPKLLIQFQNNGVVDDSQLPKDRFSAERLKGVDSTLKIQPAKLEDSAVYLCASTAGGWWEQYFGPGTRLTVT.

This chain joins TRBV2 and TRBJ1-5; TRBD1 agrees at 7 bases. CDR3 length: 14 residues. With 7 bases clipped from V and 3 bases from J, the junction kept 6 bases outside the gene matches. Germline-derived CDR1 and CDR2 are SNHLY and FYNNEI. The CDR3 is CASTGGTFNQPQHF. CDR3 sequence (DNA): TGTGCCAGCACAGGGGGTACATTCAATCAGCCCCAGCATTTT.

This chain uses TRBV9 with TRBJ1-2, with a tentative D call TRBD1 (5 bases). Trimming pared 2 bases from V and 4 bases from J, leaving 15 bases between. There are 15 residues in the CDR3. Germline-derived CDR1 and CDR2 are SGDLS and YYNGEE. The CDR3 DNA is TGTGCCAGCAGCGTTGAACTGACAGCCGCCTATGGCTACACCTTC. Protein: CASSVELTAAYGYTF.

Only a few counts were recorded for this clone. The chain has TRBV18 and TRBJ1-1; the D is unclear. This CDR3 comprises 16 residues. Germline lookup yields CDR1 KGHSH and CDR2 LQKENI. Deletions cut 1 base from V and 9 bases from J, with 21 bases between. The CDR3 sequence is CASSPRRFGAQFKAFF. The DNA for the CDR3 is TGTGCCAGCTCACCACGTCGGTTCGGTGCCCAGTTTAAAGCTTTCTTT.

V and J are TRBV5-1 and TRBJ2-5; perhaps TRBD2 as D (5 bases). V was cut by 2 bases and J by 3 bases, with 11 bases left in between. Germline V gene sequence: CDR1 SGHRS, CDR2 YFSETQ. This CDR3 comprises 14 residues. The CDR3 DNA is TGCGCCAGCAGCTTAGGTACCGGGGAAGAGACCCAGTACTTC. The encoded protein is CASSLGTGEETQYF.

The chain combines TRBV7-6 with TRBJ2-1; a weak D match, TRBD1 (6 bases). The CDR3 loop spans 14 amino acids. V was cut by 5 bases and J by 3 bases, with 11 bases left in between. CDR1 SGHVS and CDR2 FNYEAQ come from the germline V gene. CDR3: CASSLQGFYNEQFF. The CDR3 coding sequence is TGTGCCAGCAGCCTACAGGGATTCTACAATGAGCAGTTCTTC. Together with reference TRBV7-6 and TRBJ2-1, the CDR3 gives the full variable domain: GAGVSQSPRYKVTKRGQDVALRCDPISGHVSLYWYRQALGQGPEFLTYFNYEAQQDKSGLPNDRFSAERPEGSISTLTIQRTEQRDSAMYRCASSLQGFYNEQFFGPGTRLTVL.

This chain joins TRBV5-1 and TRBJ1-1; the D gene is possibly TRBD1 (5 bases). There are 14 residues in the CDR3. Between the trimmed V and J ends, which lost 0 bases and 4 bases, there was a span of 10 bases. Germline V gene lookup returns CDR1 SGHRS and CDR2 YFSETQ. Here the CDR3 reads CASSLGGESTEAFF. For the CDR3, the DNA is TGCGCCAGCAGCTTGGGGGGCGAGAGCACTGAAGCTTTCTTT. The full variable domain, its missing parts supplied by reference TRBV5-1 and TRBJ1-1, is KAGVTQTPRYLIKTRGQQVTLSCSPISGHRSVSWYQQTPGQGLQFLFEYFSETQRNKGNFPGRFSGRQFSNSRSEMNVSTLELGDSALYLCASSLGGESTEAFFGQGTRLTVV.

CDR3 nucleotide sequence: TGTGCCAGCGCGACAGAGGGCTACGAGCAGTACTTC. As protein: CASATEGYEQYF. The chain has TRBV2 and TRBJ2-5; perhaps D is TRBD1 or TRBD2 (5 bases each). TRBJ2-7 matches the DNA end more closely, so the J call is doubtful. The CDR3 loop spans 12 amino acids. Germline CDR1 reads SNHLY; CDR2 reads FYNNEI.

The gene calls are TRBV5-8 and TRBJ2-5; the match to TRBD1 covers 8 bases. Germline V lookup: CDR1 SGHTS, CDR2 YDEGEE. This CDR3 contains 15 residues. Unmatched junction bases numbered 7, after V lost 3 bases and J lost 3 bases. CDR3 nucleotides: TGTGCCAGCAGCTCCCTGGAGACAGGGGAAGAGACCCAGTACTTC. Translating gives CASSSLETGEETQYF.

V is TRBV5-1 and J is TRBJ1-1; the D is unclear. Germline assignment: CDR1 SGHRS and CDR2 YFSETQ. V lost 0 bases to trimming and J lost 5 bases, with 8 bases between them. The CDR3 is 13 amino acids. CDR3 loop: CASSLVQQTEAFF. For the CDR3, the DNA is TGCGCCAGCAGCTTGGTACAGCAAACTGAAGCTTTCTTT.

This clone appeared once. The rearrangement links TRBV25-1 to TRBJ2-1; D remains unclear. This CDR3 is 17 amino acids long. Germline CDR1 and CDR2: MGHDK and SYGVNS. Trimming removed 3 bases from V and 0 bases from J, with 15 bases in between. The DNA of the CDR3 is TGTGCCAGCAGTGAGGCGGTGGGCAGCAGCTCCTACAATGAGCAGTTCTTC. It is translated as CASSEAVGSSSYNEQFF.

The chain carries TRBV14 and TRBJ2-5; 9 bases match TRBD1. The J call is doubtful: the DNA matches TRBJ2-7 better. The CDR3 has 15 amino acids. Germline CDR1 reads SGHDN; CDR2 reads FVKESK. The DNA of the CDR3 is TGTGCCAGCAGCCACCTGAAGACAGGGGGCTACGAGCAGTACTTC. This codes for CASSHLKTGGYEQYF.

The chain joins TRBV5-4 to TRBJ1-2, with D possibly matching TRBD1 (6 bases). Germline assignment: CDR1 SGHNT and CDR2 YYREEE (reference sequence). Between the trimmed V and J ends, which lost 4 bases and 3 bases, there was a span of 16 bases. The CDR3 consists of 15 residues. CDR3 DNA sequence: TGTGCCAGCAGCCTCGAAGGGGGGGAATACTATGGCTACACCTTC. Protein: CASSLEGGEYYGYTF.

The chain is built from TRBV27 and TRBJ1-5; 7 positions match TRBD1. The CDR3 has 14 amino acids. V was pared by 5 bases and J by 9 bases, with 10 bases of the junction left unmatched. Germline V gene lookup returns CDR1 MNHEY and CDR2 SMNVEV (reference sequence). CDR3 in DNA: TGTGCCAGCAGTCCCCGGGACAGATTATTGCCCCAGCATTTT. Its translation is CASSPRDRLLPQHF.

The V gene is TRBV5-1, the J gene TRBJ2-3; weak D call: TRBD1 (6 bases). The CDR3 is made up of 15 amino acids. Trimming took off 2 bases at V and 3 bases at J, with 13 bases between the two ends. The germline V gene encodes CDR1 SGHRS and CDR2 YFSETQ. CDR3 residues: CASSFSQGRTDTQYF. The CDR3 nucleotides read TGCGCCAGCAGCTTTTCACAGGGACGGACAGATACGCAGTATTTT.

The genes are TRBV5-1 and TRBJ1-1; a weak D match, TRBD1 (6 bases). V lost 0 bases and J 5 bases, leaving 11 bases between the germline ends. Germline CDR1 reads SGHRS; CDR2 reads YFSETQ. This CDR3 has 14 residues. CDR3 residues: CASSLGGGRTEAFF. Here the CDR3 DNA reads TGCGCCAGCAGCTTGGGCGGGGGCCGGACTGAAGCTTTCTTT.

CDR3 nucleotides: TGCGCCAGCAGCCCGATGACTAGCGGAGGCACAGATACGCAGTATTTT. The encoded protein is CASSPMTSGGTDTQYF. This chain links TRBV4-1 with TRBJ2-3, with TRBD2 identical over 9 bases. V gave up 4 bases and J gave up 1 base; unmatched junction bases: 6. Germline CDR1 MGHRA, CDR2 YSYEKL. The CDR3 extends over 16 amino acids.

CDR3 bases: TGTGCCAGCAGTGGACATTGGGGGGGGGTAATAGGAGAGCAGTTCTTC. Protein sequence: CASSGHWGGVIGEQFF. V is TRBV6-1 and J is TRBJ2-1; 7 bases fit TRBD2. J was trimmed by 10 bases and V by 4 bases; bases with no gene match: 16. The CDR3 consists of 16 residues. The V gene's germline CDR1 is MNHNS and CDR2 SASEGT.

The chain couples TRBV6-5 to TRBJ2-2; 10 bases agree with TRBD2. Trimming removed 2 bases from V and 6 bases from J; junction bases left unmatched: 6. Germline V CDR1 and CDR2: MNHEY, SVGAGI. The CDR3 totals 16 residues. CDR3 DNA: TGTGCCAGCAGTTACACAAGTCTAGCGGGAGCCGGGGAGCTGTTTTTT. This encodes CASSYTSLAGAGELFF.

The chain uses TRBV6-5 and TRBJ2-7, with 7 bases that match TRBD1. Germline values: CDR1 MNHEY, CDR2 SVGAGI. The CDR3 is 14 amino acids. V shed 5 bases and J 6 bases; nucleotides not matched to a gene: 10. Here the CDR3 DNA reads TGTGCCAGCAGTATCTCCAGGGGGTTGGGCGAGCAGTACTTC. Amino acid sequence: CASSISRGLGEQYF.

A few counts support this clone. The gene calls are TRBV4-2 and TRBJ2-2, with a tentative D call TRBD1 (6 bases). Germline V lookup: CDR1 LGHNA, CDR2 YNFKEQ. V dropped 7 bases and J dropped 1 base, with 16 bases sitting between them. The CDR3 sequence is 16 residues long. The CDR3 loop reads CASTQGLARNTGELFF. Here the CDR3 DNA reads TGTGCCAGCACTCAGGGGCTAGCCCGGAACACCGGGGAGCTGTTTTTT.